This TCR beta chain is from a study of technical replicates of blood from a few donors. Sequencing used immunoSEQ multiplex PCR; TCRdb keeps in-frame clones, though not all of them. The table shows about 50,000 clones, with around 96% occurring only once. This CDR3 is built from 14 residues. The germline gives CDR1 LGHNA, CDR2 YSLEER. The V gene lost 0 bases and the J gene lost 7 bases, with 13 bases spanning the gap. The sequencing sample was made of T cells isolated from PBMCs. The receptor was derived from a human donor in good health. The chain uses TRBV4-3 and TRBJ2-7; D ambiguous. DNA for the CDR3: TGCGCCAGCAGCCAAGATAGACCCTCGAGGGAGCAGTACTTC. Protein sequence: CASSQDRPSREQYF.